A selection of T cell receptor beta chains follows, all from one sample in a study of T-cell memory formation after mild COVID-19. Using its own MiXCR run on the 5' RACE reads, TCRdb lists one record per CDR3 protein. The sample lists around 200,000 distinct CDR3 sequences, about a fifth occurring once. The material sequenced was PBMCs or a T cell subset sorted from them (not recorded which). The receptors here all came from a man younger than 35 who had mild COVID-19 (a few samples of this study predate the infection). Cell type and time point are not known. CDR3s include the opening cysteine and the closing phenylalanine or tryptophan. The D gene is left open where the match is weak. Where a row states a size, it is once, few, many or the class of an expanded clone; other rows omit it.

V gene: TRBV30
D gene: .
J gene: TRBJ2-1
clone size: .
CDR3 protein: CAWSGLAEQFF
CDR3 DNA: TGTGCCTGGAGTGGGCTAGCCGAGCAGTTCTTC

V gene: TRBV5-5
D gene: TRBD1
J gene: TRBJ1-5
clone size: few
CDR3 protein: CASSRGQGALIQPQHF
CDR3 DNA: TGTGCCAGCAGCCGAGGACAGGGGGCTTTAATTCAGCCCCAGCATTTT

V gene: TRBV12-3/TRBV12-4
D gene: .
J gene: TRBJ1-6
clone size: .
CDR3 protein: CASSNALFGSPLHF
CDR3 DNA: TGTGCCAGCAGCAACGCTCTTTTTGGATCACCCCTCCACTTT

V gene: TRBV5-1
D gene: .
J gene: TRBJ2-2
clone size: many
CDR3 protein: CASSFQQGSGELFF
CDR3 DNA: TGCGCCAGCAGCTTCCAACAGGGCTCCGGGGAGCTGTTTTTT

V gene: TRBV6-1
D gene: TRBD2
J gene: TRBJ2-1
clone size: few
CDR3 protein: CASSELLAEPYNEQFF
CDR3 DNA: TGTGCCAGCAGTGAACTACTAGCGGAGCCATACAATGAGCAGTTCTTC

V gene: TRBV12-3/TRBV12-4
D gene: .
J gene: TRBJ1-6
clone size: few
CDR3 protein: CASSLRASSYNSPLHF
CDR3 DNA: TGTGCCAGCAGTTTAAGGGCGAGCTCCTATAATTCACCCCTCCACTTT

V gene: TRBV12-3/TRBV12-4
D gene: .
J gene: TRBJ2-3
clone size: many
CDR3 protein: CASSPRWADTQYF
CDR3 DNA: TGTGCCAGCAGCCCACGGTGGGCAGATACGCAGTATTTT

V gene: TRBV28
D gene: TRBD2
J gene: TRBJ2-5
clone size: few
CDR3 protein: CASSLPLAGGRETQYF
CDR3 DNA: TGTGCCAGCAGTTTACCCCTAGCGGGGGGGCGGGAGACCCAGTACTTC

V gene: TRBV29-1
D gene: TRBD1
J gene: TRBJ2-5
clone size: few
CDR3 protein: CSVEARTGETQYF
CDR3 DNA: TGCAGCGTTGAAGCAAGGACAGGAGAGACCCAGTACTTC

V gene: TRBV4-2
D gene: .
J gene: TRBJ2-1
clone size: .
CDR3 protein: CASSQGAESYNEQFF
CDR3 DNA: TGTGCCAGCAGCCAAGGTGCGGAGTCCTACAATGAGCAGTTCTTC

V gene: TRBV29-1
D gene: .
J gene: TRBJ2-3
clone size: few
CDR3 protein: CSVTGQGPGTDTQYF
CDR3 DNA: TGCAGCGTCACGGGGCAGGGGCCTGGCACAGATACGCAGTATTTT

V gene: TRBV6-2/TRBV6-3
D gene: .
J gene: TRBJ2-5
clone size: .
CDR3 protein: CASTGTSRLETQYF
CDR3 DNA: TGTGCCAGCACTGGGACTTCTCGTTTGGAGACCCAGTACTTC

V gene: TRBV7-2
D gene: TRBD1
J gene: TRBJ1-4
clone size: .
CDR3 protein: CASSLETGMKFF
CDR3 DNA: TGTGCCAGCAGCTTAGAGACAGGGATGAAGTTTTTT

V gene: TRBV20-1
D gene: .
J gene: TRBJ2-3
clone size: few
CDR3 protein: CSASLLRSASTDTQYF
CDR3 DNA: TGCAGTGCTAGTCTCCTGAGAAGCGCGAGCACAGATACGCAGTATTTT

V gene: TRBV12-3/TRBV12-4
D gene: TRBD1
J gene: TRBJ1-5
clone size: .
CDR3 protein: CASSPGTGINNQPQHF
CDR3 DNA: TGTGCCAGCAGTCCGGGGACAGGCATAAACAATCAGCCCCAGCATTTT

V gene: TRBV6-5
D gene: .
J gene: TRBJ2-2
clone size: few
CDR3 protein: CASSYSRGRGSNTGELFF
CDR3 DNA: TGTGCCAGCAGTTACTCGAGGGGTAGGGGGTCGAACACCGGGGAGCTGTTTTTT

V gene: TRBV6-1
D gene: TRBD1
J gene: TRBJ2-1
clone size: .
CDR3 protein: CASSSDRGRNEQFF
CDR3 DNA: TGTGCCAGCAGTTCGGACAGGGGCCGAAATGAGCAGTTCTTC

V gene: TRBV11-2
D gene: .
J gene: TRBJ2-5
clone size: .
CDR3 protein: CASSLGSGGQETQYF
CDR3 DNA: TGTGCCAGCAGCTTAGGTTCTGGGGGCCAAGAGACCCAGTACTTC

V gene: TRBV7-2
D gene: .
J gene: TRBJ1-1
clone size: .
CDR3 protein: CASSLQGYTEAFF
CDR3 DNA: TGTGCCAGCAGCTTGCAGGGCTACACTGAAGCTTTCTTT

V gene: TRBV3-1
D gene: .
J gene: TRBJ1-5
clone size: .
CDR3 protein: CASSQDVYQPQHF
CDR3 DNA: TGTGCCAGCAGCCAAGATGTTTATCAGCCCCAGCATTTT

V gene: TRBV4-1
D gene: .
J gene: TRBJ1-1
clone size: many
CDR3 protein: CASSGVGRSYTEAFF
CDR3 DNA: TGCGCCAGCAGCGGGGTAGGTAGGTCATACACTGAAGCTTTCTTT

V gene: TRBV6-5
D gene: TRBD1
J gene: TRBJ1-1
clone size: few
CDR3 protein: CASSPRDRGTVAFF
CDR3 DNA: TGTGCCAGCAGTCCCCGGGACAGGGGTACTGTAGCTTTCTTT

V gene: TRBV5-1
D gene: .
J gene: TRBJ2-5
clone size: few
CDR3 protein: CASTEAGQETQYF
CDR3 DNA: TGCGCCAGCACTGAAGCGGGCCAAGAGACCCAGTACTTC

V gene: TRBV7-3
D gene: .
J gene: TRBJ1-5
clone size: few
CDR3 protein: CASAENSNQPQHF
CDR3 DNA: TGTGCCAGCGCAGAGAATAGCAATCAGCCCCAGCATTTT

V gene: TRBV24-1
D gene: TRBD1
J gene: TRBJ1-1
clone size: few
CDR3 protein: CATRRTGELNTEAFF
CDR3 DNA: TGTGCCACCAGGAGGACAGGTGAATTGAACACTGAAGCTTTCTTT

V gene: TRBV7-2
D gene: .
J gene: TRBJ2-3
clone size: few
CDR3 protein: CASSPSRRARDTQYF
CDR3 DNA: TGTGCCAGCAGCCCCTCCCGTAGGGCCCGGGATACGCAGTATTTT

V gene: TRBV6-5
D gene: TRBD1
J gene: TRBJ1-1
clone size: .
CDR3 protein: CASSYSRQGGNTEAFF
CDR3 DNA: TGTGCCAGCAGTTACTCGAGACAGGGGGGAAACACTGAAGCTTTCTTT

V gene: TRBV7-8
D gene: .
J gene: TRBJ2-2
clone size: few
CDR3 protein: CASSLRVLTGNTGELFF
CDR3 DNA: TGTGCCAGCAGCTTACGGGTACTCACTGGGAACACCGGGGAGCTGTTTTTT

V gene: TRBV28
D gene: .
J gene: TRBJ1-1
clone size: .
CDR3 protein: CASSSWVRDTEAFF
CDR3 DNA: TGTGCCAGCAGTTCTTGGGTGAGGGACACTGAAGCTTTCTTT

V gene: TRBV29-1
D gene: .
J gene: TRBJ1-1
clone size: .
CDR3 protein: CSGEVGSTEAFF
CDR3 DNA: TGCAGCGGGGAAGTTGGGAGTACTGAAGCTTTCTTT

V gene: TRBV7-2
D gene: TRBD2
J gene: TRBJ2-2
clone size: few
CDR3 protein: CASIPTSGDLGGELFF
CDR3 DNA: TGTGCCAGCATCCCGACTAGCGGGGACTTGGGGGGGGAGCTGTTTTTT

V gene: TRBV27
D gene: .
J gene: TRBJ1-1
clone size: .
CDR3 protein: CASSLTGRTEAFF
CDR3 DNA: TGTGCCAGCAGTTTAACAGGGCGGACTGAAGCTTTCTTT

V gene: TRBV7-2
D gene: .
J gene: TRBJ1-1
clone size: few
CDR3 protein: CASRMGGGRINGVAFF
CDR3 DNA: TGTGCCAGCAGGATGGGTGGGGGGCGCATTAATGGTGTAGCTTTCTTT

V gene: TRBV5-6
D gene: .
J gene: TRBJ2-2
clone size: few
CDR3 protein: CASSLGPDRATGELFF
CDR3 DNA: TGTGCCAGCAGCTTGGGCCCCGACCGGGCCACCGGGGAGCTGTTTTTT

V gene: TRBV6-2/TRBV6-3
D gene: .
J gene: TRBJ1-5
clone size: few
CDR3 protein: CASSDRISNQPQHF
CDR3 DNA: TGTGCCAGCAGTGACAGGATTAGCAATCAGCCCCAGCATTTT

V gene: TRBV5-1
D gene: TRBD2
J gene: TRBJ2-1
clone size: .
CDR3 protein: CASSLGGLAGGYNEQFF
CDR3 DNA: TGCGCCAGCAGCTTGGGCGGACTAGCGGGGGGGTACAATGAGCAGTTCTTC

V gene: TRBV7-6
D gene: .
J gene: TRBJ2-5
clone size: .
CDR3 protein: CASSQDLTQYF
CDR3 DNA: TGTGCCAGCAGCCAGGACTTGACCCAGTACTTC

V gene: TRBV7-9
D gene: TRBD2
J gene: TRBJ2-5
clone size: few
CDR3 protein: CASRRGGSETQYF
CDR3 DNA: TGTGCCAGCAGACGGGGGGGCAGTGAGACCCAGTACTTC

V gene: TRBV19
D gene: .
J gene: TRBJ1-3
clone size: few
CDR3 protein: CASSTVSTGNTIYF
CDR3 DNA: TGTGCCAGTAGCACGGTGTCGACTGGAAACACCATATATTTT

V gene: TRBV12-3/TRBV12-4
D gene: .
J gene: TRBJ2-3
clone size: few
CDR3 protein: CASRSGLLTQYF
CDR3 DNA: TGTGCCAGCAGGTCGGGACTCCTAACGCAGTATTTT

V gene: TRBV7-3
D gene: .
J gene: TRBJ1-5
clone size: .
CDR3 protein: CASSLEDGTPQHF
CDR3 DNA: TGTGCCAGCAGCTTAGAGGATGGTACGCCCCAGCATTTT

V gene: TRBV27
D gene: .
J gene: TRBJ1-2
clone size: .
CDR3 protein: CASSSLMAARGAPGYTF
CDR3 DNA: TGTGCCAGCAGTTCCTTAATGGCCGCACGGGGGGCCCCCGGCTACACCTTC

V gene: TRBV7-2
D gene: TRBD2
J gene: TRBJ2-2
clone size: .
CDR3 protein: CASTRGDGDTGELFF
CDR3 DNA: TGTGCCAGCACCCGGGGGGATGGGGACACCGGGGAGCTGTTTTTT

V gene: TRBV27
D gene: .
J gene: TRBJ1-2
clone size: .
CDR3 protein: CASSGSPYGYTF
CDR3 DNA: TGTGCCAGCAGTGGAAGCCCCTATGGCTACACCTTC

V gene: TRBV20-1
D gene: TRBD2
J gene: TRBJ2-7
clone size: once
CDR3 protein: CSASILSGINYEQYF
CDR3 DNA: TGCAGTGCTAGCATTTTAAGCGGGATAAACTACGAGCAGTACTTC

V gene: TRBV6-5
D gene: TRBD2
J gene: TRBJ2-5
clone size: few
CDR3 protein: CASSRTGLALGQETQYF
CDR3 DNA: TGTGCCAGCAGTCGTACTGGACTAGCGTTGGGTCAAGAGACCCAGTACTTC